This TCR beta chain was found in a study of cytomegalovirus exposure and HLA in healthy donors. The data were produced by immunoSEQ multiplex PCR, yet TCRdb's version contains in-frame clones alone and is incomplete. The table includes a few hundred thousand clones, just over 85% detected once. This clone is a singleton in its sample. This CDR3 region has 19 residues. Germline assignment: CDR1 MDHEN and CDR2 SYDVKM. The ends lost 2 bases at V and 3 bases at J; junction bases unmatched: 16. The TCR was taken from a woman younger than 35 in good health and CMV-seronegative. Sequences were obtained from PBMCs. The genes are TRBV28 and TRBJ2-7, with 10 bases aligning to TRBD2. CDR3 sequence (DNA): TGTGCCAGCAGTTTACCCCAGATCCCTCTAGCGGGAGTCATCTACGAGCAGTACTTC. The encoded protein is CASSLPQIPLAGVIYEQYF.